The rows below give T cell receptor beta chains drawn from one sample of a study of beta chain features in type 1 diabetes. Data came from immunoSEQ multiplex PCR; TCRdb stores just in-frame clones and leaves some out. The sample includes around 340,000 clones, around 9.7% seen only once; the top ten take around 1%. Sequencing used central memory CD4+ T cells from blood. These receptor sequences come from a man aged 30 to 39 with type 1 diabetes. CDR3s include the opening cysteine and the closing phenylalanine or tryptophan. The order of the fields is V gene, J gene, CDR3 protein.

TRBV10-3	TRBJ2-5	CAISESRGQETQYF
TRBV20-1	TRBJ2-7	CSASVTYEQYF
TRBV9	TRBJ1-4	CASSVEGQGREKLFF
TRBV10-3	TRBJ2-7	CAIRQGAYEQYF
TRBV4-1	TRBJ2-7	CASSQDPNRGLYEQYF
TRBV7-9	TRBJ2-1	CASSLEKGQGPFF
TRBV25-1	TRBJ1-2	CASSDPDSYGYTF
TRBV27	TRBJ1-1	CSSSASTGFTEAFF
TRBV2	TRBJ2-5	CASREDFFRETQYF
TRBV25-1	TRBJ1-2	CASSGQGASRSNYGYTF
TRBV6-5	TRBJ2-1	CASSYSRDGRYNEQFF
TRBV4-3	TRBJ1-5	CASSQQMGQPQHF
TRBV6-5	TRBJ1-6	CASSFTGNNSPLHF
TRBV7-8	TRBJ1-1	CASSPLQGSNTEAFF
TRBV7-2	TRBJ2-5	CASSLALLEEETQYF
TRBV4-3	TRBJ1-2	CASSQDYTGGEGYTF
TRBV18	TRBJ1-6	CASSPQRAGSPLHF
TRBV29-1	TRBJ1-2	CSVPATGYYGYTF
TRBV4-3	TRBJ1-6	CASSQEGSRISPLHF
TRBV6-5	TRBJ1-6	CAIREQGNSPLHF
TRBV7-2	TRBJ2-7	CASSLAAGGSYEQYF
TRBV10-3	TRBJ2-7	CAINDQVSYEQYF
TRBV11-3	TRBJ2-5	CASSLGILSGAQETQYF
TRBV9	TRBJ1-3	CASSAGGGSSGNTIYF
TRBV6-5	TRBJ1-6	CASSYERNSPLHF
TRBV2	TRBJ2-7	CASSGQGNSYEQYF
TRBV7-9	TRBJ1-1	CASSRVNTEAFF
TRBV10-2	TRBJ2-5	CASSESRDTRPETQYF
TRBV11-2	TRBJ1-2	CASSWGQVYGYTF
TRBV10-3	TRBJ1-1	CAIRTPLNTEAFF
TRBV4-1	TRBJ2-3	CASSQGFREADTQYF
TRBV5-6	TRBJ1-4	CASSLETGGEKLFF
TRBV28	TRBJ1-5	CASSWGHPQHF
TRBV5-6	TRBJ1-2	CASSLDRGPYGYTF
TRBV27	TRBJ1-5	CASSLSKGGGQHF
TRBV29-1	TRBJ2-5	CSVDSALETQYF
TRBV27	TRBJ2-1	CASSLQGQGGNEQFF
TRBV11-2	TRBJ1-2	CASSSQPGADYGYTF
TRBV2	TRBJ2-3	CASRATSGASTDTQYF
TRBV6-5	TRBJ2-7	CASNGGSPNEQYF
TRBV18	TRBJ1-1	CASEELGDTEAFF
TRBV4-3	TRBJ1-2	CASSQSPGAGQGLGYTF
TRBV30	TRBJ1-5	CAWSGDGQPQHF
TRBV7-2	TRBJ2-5	CASSSSSGGQGETQYF